The 27 T cell receptor beta chains below were found in one sample sequenced in a study of blood T cell repertoires in COVID-19. Measured with immunoSEQ multiplex PCR; TCRdb has only the in-frame clones, and not every one. Of around 74,000 clones listed, roughly 90% are singletons. Sequenced input: peripheral blood. Receptors originate from a man between 50 and 59 years old with active COVID-19.

V is TRBV13 and J is TRBJ2-7; tentatively, D is TRBD2 (6 bases). Between the trimmed V and J ends, which lost 10 bases and 1 base, there was a span of 11 bases. CDR1 PRHDT and CDR2 FYEKMQ come from the germline V gene (reference sequence). This CDR3 contains 12 residues. CDR3 sequence reads: CATRSGSYEQYF. The CDR3 DNA reads TGTGCCACTAGGAGCGGGTCCTACGAGCAGTACTTC.

In this sample, this clone turned up once. The J gene is TRBJ2-5, the V gene TRBV7-2, with D unclear. Trimming removed 6 bases from V and 1 base from J, with 12 bases in between. The CDR3 is 14 residues long. Germline V gene lookup returns CDR1 SGHTA and CDR2 FQGNSA. CDR3: CASRISQAQETQYF. CDR3 nucleotides: TGTGCCAGCAGGATAAGCCAGGCCCAAGAGACCCAGTACTTC.

The chain uses TRBV25-1 and TRBJ2-2; D remains ambiguous. The CDR3 covers 13 residues. V was trimmed by 5 bases and J by 4 bases, leaving 8 bases between them. Germline V lookup: CDR1 MGHDK, CDR2 SYGVNS. In nucleotides, the CDR3 is TGTGCCAGCAGTACAGTGGGCACCGGGGAGCTGTTTTTT. Protein: CASSTVGTGELFF.

In nucleotides, the CDR3 is TGTGCCAGCAGCCTGTCGCGGGGACACGAGCAGTACTTC. It translates to CASSLSRGHEQYF. The V call is TRBV5-6, the J call TRBJ2-7, with D perhaps TRBD2 (6 bases). V was shortened by 4 bases and J by 5 bases, with 13 bases between the two germline ends. Germline CDR1 and CDR2: SGHDT and YYEEEE. The CDR3 consists of 13 residues.

The chain uses TRBV25-1 and TRBJ2-1; D is possibly TRBD2 (6 bases). Looked up from germline, CDR1 is MGHDK and CDR2 is SYGVNS. This CDR3 region has 16 residues. With 5 bases removed from V and 7 bases from J, the gap between germline ends came to 21 bases. The CDR3 DNA follows: TGTGCCAGCAGTTCCCTTGGAGGGAAGGGAGATAATGAGCAGTTCTTC. This encodes CASSSLGGKGDNEQFF.

V gene TRBV30 combines with J gene TRBJ2-3, with 8 bases lining up with TRBD2. The CDR3 contains 16 residues. CDR1 and CDR2 from the germline V gene are GTSNPN and SVGIG (reference sequence). V dropped 1 base and J dropped 0; count of bases not matched to a gene: 6. The CDR3 DNA reads as TGTGCCTGGAGTGGGTTAGCGGGGACCAGCACAGATACGCAGTATTTT. Its translation is CAWSGLAGTSTDTQYF.

V and J are TRBV5-1 and TRBJ2-3, with 12 nucleotides matching TRBD1. The CDR3 is 16 amino acids. Germline values: CDR1 SGHRS, CDR2 YFSETQ. V lost 2 bases to trimming and J lost 6 bases; unmatched junction nucleotides: 7. The CDR3 sequence is CASSFDPGTGGDTQYF. The CDR3 DNA is TGCGCCAGCAGCTTCGACCCCGGGACAGGGGGCGATACGCAGTATTTT. Full variable domain (rest looked up from reference TRBV5-1 and TRBJ2-3): KAGVTQTPRYLIKTRGQQVTLSCSPISGHRSVSWYQQTPGQGLQFLFEYFSETQRNKGNFPGRFSGRQFSNSRSEMNVSTLELGDSALYLCASSFDPGTGGDTQYFGPGTRLTVL.

The chain is built from TRBV4-3 and TRBJ2-3; 10 bases agree with TRBD2. The germline gives CDR1 LGHNA, CDR2 YSLEER. V was pared by 0 bases and J by 8 bases, with 23 bases of the junction left unmatched. The CDR3 extends over 21 amino acids. The CDR3: CASSQENVVAGGHTSLGTQYF. The CDR3 DNA reads as TGCGCCAGCAGCCAAGAAAACGTGGTAGCGGGGGGTCACACTTCCTTAGGTACGCAGTATTTT.

The rearrangement joins TRBV6-5 to TRBJ2-1; 7 bases are a match to TRBD2. V lost 7 bases to trimming and J lost 3 bases; unmatched junction nucleotides: 3. In germline, CDR1 is MNHEY, CDR2 SVGAGI. This CDR3 is built from 13 residues. As DNA, the CDR3 is TGTGCCAGCATGAGGACTAGCTACAATGAGCAGTTCTTC. As protein: CASMRTSYNEQFF.

This clone was observed a handful of times. The CDR3 sequence: CASGRSYNEQFF. The DNA of the CDR3 is TGTGCCAGCGGGCGTTCCTACAATGAGCAGTTCTTC. The chain combines TRBV27 with TRBJ2-1, with D hard to call. This CDR3 contains 12 residues. Trimming took off 8 bases at V and 1 base at J, with 6 bases between the two ends. Germline V gene lookup returns CDR1 MNHEY and CDR2 SMNVEV (reference sequence).

This clone was seen a single time. The chain recombines TRBV5-1 with TRBJ1-2, with 10 positions matching TRBD1. This CDR3 contains 15 residues. V trimming: 4 bases; J trimming: 0 bases; junction bases outside the gene matches: 3. Germline values: CDR1 SGHRS, CDR2 YFSETQ. CDR3: CASSDDRGPNYGYTF. The CDR3 nucleotides are TGCGCCAGCAGCGACGACAGGGGGCCTAACTATGGCTACACCTTC. The whole variable domain, remainder taken from reference TRBV5-1 and TRBJ1-2, is KAGVTQTPRYLIKTRGQQVTLSCSPISGHRSVSWYQQTPGQGLQFLFEYFSETQRNKGNFPGRFSGRQFSNSRSEMNVSTLELGDSALYLCASSDDRGPNYGYTFGSGTRLTVV.

This clone occurred once. The chain employs TRBV27 and TRBJ1-1; D is unclear. Germline CDR1 and CDR2: MNHEY and SMNVEV (reference sequence). The CDR3 spans 12 residues. The V end was cut by 3 bases, the J end by 10 bases, with 12 bases between. The CDR3 region is CASSFMDGVAFF. In DNA form, the CDR3 reads TGTGCCAGCAGTTTTATGGACGGGGTAGCTTTCTTT.

This clone came up a few times. J is TRBJ2-1 and V is TRBV2, with 13 bases lining up with TRBD2. The CDR3 runs to 15 residues. The J segment lost 9 bases and the V segment lost 8 bases, leaving 10 bases of the junction unmatched. Looked up from germline, CDR1 is SNHLY and CDR2 is FYNNEI. CDR3 DNA sequence: TGTGCCAGCTGTTTACTAGCGGGAGGGTGGGGTGAGCAGTTCTTC. Its translation: CASCLLAGGWGEQFF.

The V gene is TRBV19, the J gene TRBJ2-5; 7 nucleotides match TRBD2. This CDR3 is 16 amino acids long. V was clipped by 3 bases and J by 5 bases; unmatched bases: 12. Germline loops: CDR1 LNHDA, CDR2 SQIVND (reference sequence). CDR3 region: CASSMDGGSVVETQYF. CDR3 sequence (DNA): TGTGCCAGTAGTATGGACGGGGGGTCAGTTGTCGAGACCCAGTACTTC.

This clone has just one count. The chain combines TRBV3-1 (or the pseudogene TRBV3-2) with TRBJ1-5, with D perhaps TRBD1 (6 bases). The CDR3 runs 14 residues. The germline CDR1 and CDR2 sequences are LGHDT and YNNKEL (reference sequence). V gave up 3 bases and J gave up 5 bases, with 11 bases separating them. CDR3 DNA: TGTGCCAGCAGCCAGGGGGCAAGTTATCAGCCCCAGCATTTT. Amino acid sequence: CASSQGASYQPQHF.

The rearrangement links TRBV5-1 to TRBJ1-1; no definite D call. CDR3 length equals 14 residues. Trimming removed 0 bases from V and 6 bases from J, with 12 bases in between. Looked up from germline, CDR1 is SGHRS and CDR2 is YFSETQ. CDR3 DNA: TGCGCCAGCAGCTTGGGAGACACTCTCGCTGAAGCTTTCTTT. It translates to CASSLGDTLAEAFF. Together with reference TRBV5-1 and TRBJ1-1, the CDR3 gives the full variable domain: KAGVTQTPRYLIKTRGQQVTLSCSPISGHRSVSWYQQTPGQGLQFLFEYFSETQRNKGNFPGRFSGRQFSNSRSEMNVSTLELGDSALYLCASSLGDTLAEAFFGQGTRLTVV.

The chain combines TRBV7-9 with TRBJ2-7; D remains unclear. Trimming took 5 bases from V and 1 from J, leaving 15 bases between them. The length of the CDR3 is 15 residues. CDR1 SEHNR and CDR2 FQNEAQ come from the germline V gene (reference sequence). Written as DNA, the CDR3 is TGTGCCAGCAGCCCTAATGGGCTGCTTTCCTACGAGCAGTACTTC. Its translation: CASSPNGLLSYEQYF.

This chain connects TRBV5-4 to TRBJ2-2; D possibly corresponds to TRBD2 (5 bases). The length of the CDR3 is 16 residues. V was clipped by 6 bases and J by 5 bases, with 20 bases between them. Germline V gives CDR1 SGHNT, CDR2 YYREEE (reference sequence). CDR3 in DNA: TGTGCCAGCACCCTCGGATCCCCCGGGGTTACCGGGGAGCTGTTTTTT. This translates into CASTLGSPGVTGELFF.

The J gene is TRBJ2-5, the V gene TRBV7-9; D is possibly TRBD1 (6 bases). The germline V gene has CDR1 SEHNR and CDR2 FQNEAQ (reference sequence). V lost 10 bases, J lost 5 bases, and 17 bases lay in between. The CDR3 covers 13 residues. The CDR3 sequence is CAIMGQGKETQYF. CDR3 bases: TGTGCCATCATGGGGCAGGGGAAGGAGACCCAGTACTTC.

The chain employs TRBV2 and TRBJ2-1; 7 bases are shared with TRBD2. V lost 6 bases, J lost 2 bases, and 13 bases stayed unmatched. The CDR3 consists of 17 residues. Germline V gene data show CDR1 as SNHLY and CDR2 as FYNNEI. Here the CDR3 DNA reads TGTGCCAGCAGAACCTGGGTCGTGGCGGGAGCCTACAATGAGCAGTTCTTC. This translates into CASRTWVVAGAYNEQFF.

The chain recombines TRBV3-1 (or the pseudogene TRBV3-2) with TRBJ1-2; D remains unclear. Trimming removed 0 bases at V and 4 bases at J, with 3 bases between. CDR1 LGHDT and CDR2 YNNKEL come from the germline V gene (reference sequence). The CDR3 length is 12 residues. CDR3: CASSQDSYGYTF. CDR3 in DNA: TGTGCCAGCAGCCAAGACTCCTATGGCTACACCTTC.

The V gene is TRBV10-1, the J gene TRBJ2-6; possible D gene TRBD2, 6 bases. CDR1 and CDR2 from the germline V gene are WNHNN and SYGVQD (reference sequence). Trimming stripped 10 bases from V and 0 bases from J, with 19 bases between. There are 17 residues in the CDR3. CDR3 in DNA: TGCGCCATTTTCCCTGGAGGGTATTGCTCTGGGGCCAACGTCCTGACTTTC. Translated: CAIFPGGYCSGANVLTF.

V usage is TRBV4-3 and J usage is TRBJ1-2, with TRBD1 identical over 10 bases. The ends lost 0 bases at V and 7 bases at J; junction bases unmatched: 2. The CDR3 consists of 14 residues. The germline V gene has CDR1 LGHNA and CDR2 YSLEER. The CDR3 DNA is TGCGCCAGCAGCCAAGAAAGGACAGGGGGTGGCTACACCTTC. Amino acid sequence: CASSQERTGGGYTF.

CDR3 residues: CASSPEGESGYTF. CDR3 DNA sequence: TGTGCCAGCTCGCCGGAAGGGGAAAGTGGCTACACCTTC. The rearrangement links TRBV2 to TRBJ1-2; tentative D call: TRBD1 (5 bases). V lost 8 bases and J lost 7, with 17 bases in between. There are 13 residues in the CDR3. CDR1 and CDR2 from the germline V gene are SNHLY and FYNNEI. Based on the CDR3 plus reference TRBV2 and TRBJ1-2, the full variable domain is EPEVTQTPSHQVTQMGQEVILRCVPISNHLYFYWYRQILGQKVEFLVSFYNNEISEKSEIFDDQFSVERPDGSNFTLKIRSTKLEDSAMYFCASSPEGESGYTFGSGTRLTVV.

The table lists this clone with a count of one. V and J are TRBV21-1 and TRBJ2-7; the table's D call, TRBD1, has no DNA check behind it. TRBV21-1 has pseudogene status. The CDR3 totals 15 residues. In DNA form, the CDR3 reads TGTGCCAGCAAGAACAGGGGGCGCATTTTGTACGAGCAGTACTTC. Translated: CASKNRGRILYEQYF.

The V gene is TRBV27, the J gene TRBJ2-2; 8 bases match TRBD1. CDR3 length: 12 amino acids. CDR1 is MNHEY, CDR2 SMNVEV, per germline (reference sequence). V shed 9 bases, J shed 8 bases, and the junction held 5 bases outside the gene matches. CDR3: CASRTGPGELFF. The CDR3 nucleotides read TGTGCCAGTAGGACAGGGCCTGGGGAGCTGTTTTTT.

The CDR3 reads CASSSRLAASFNTQYF. CDR3 nucleotides: TGTGCCAGCAGCTCCCGACTAGCGGCCTCGTTTAATACGCAGTATTTT. V gene TRBV7-9 combines with J gene TRBJ2-3, with 9 bases lining up with TRBD2. The CDR3 is made up of 16 amino acids. The trim removed 4 bases at V and 7 bases at J, leaving 12 bases unmatched. The germline CDR1 and CDR2 sequences are SEHNR and FQNEAQ (reference sequence).